This T cell receptor beta chain was observed in a study of tissue T cells after allogeneic stem cell transplantation. Study details: Steroid-refractory graft-versus-host disease after allogeneic hematopoietic cell transplant qualified adults for prospective research-autopsy enrollment. Several lines of graft-versus-host disease therapy were given to all patients, all with gastrointestinal involvement. Overall study findings and caveats: This small cohort was clinically heterogeneous, and sampling depth was a limitation.

Assay used: immunoSEQ multiplex PCR; TCRdb lists only in-frame clones, some missing. The sample lists about 6,000 clones; 76% were seen once. This clone was seen a few times. Antigen unknown. V was cut by 4 bases and J by 13 bases, with 18 bases left in between. The CDR3 is 13 residues long. Germline V gene lookup returns CDR1 SGDLS and CDR2 YYNGEE. The sequence derives from a man between 40 and 69 years old who later had graft-versus-host disease after an allogeneic stem cell transplant. The specimen comprised blood, sampled before transplantation. The chain combines TRBV9 with TRBJ2-1; no definite D call. The CDR3 loop reads CASSPTSLGLQFF. The CDR3 bases are TGTGCCAGCAGCCCCACGTCGTTGGGGTTACAGTTCTTC.